This T cell receptor beta chain emerged from a study of T cells in Graves' hyperthyroidism and ophthalmopathy. The V gene's germline CDR1 is SGHAT and CDR2 FQNNGV. The trim removed 5 bases at V and 4 bases at J, leaving 16 bases unmatched. This CDR3 is built from 17 residues. There were TCR beta CDR3 regions amplified from RNA transcripts. HTBI primers were employed in a first-round RT-PCR of the TCR CDR3. TCRdb used MiXCR to reprocess the multiplex PCR reads, holding one entry per CDR3 protein. The sample has hundreds of thousands of distinct CDR3 sequences; nearly 45% are singletons. The chain combines TRBV11-2 with TRBJ2-5; 7 bases match TRBD1. This clonotype originated in an adult man with Graves' disease, either hyperthyroidism or ophthalmopathy (not recorded which). Specimen: peripheral blood or thyroid tissue (not recorded which). For the CDR3, the DNA is TGTGCCAGCAGCGTAGCAGGGGTAGAGGGACAGCCAGAGACCCAGTACTTC. Translated, it gives CASSVAGVEGQPETQYF.